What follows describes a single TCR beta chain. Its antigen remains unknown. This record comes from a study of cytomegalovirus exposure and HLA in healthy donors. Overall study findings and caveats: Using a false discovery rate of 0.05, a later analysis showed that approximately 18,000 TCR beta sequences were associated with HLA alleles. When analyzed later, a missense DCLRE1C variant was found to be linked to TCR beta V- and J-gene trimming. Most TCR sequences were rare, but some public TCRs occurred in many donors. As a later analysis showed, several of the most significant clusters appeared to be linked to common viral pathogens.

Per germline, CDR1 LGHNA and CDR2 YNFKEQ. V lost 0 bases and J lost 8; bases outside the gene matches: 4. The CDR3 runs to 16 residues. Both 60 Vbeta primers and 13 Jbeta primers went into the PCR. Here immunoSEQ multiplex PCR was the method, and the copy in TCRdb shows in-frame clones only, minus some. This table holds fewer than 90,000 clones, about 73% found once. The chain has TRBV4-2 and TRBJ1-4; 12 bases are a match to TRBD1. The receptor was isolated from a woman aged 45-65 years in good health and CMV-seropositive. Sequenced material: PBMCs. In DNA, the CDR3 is TGTGCCAGCAGCCAAGAGGCCGGGACAGGGGGCGAAAAACTGTTTTTT. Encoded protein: CASSQEAGTGGEKLFF.